The 20 T cell receptor beta chains below come from one sample, sequenced in a study of T-cell reconstitution after alpha-beta-depleted transplantation in children. Unique molecular identifiers were incorporated during preparation of the TCRbeta library. One entry per CDR3 protein, called by TCRdb with MiXCR from the PCR reads. The table lists about 500,000 distinct CDR3 sequences, 32% of them singletons. This specimen was PBMCs from the stem cell graft donor, taken from the stem cell graft. Source of these receptors: a human donor who donated a stem cell graft to a child with aplastic anemia.

The chain uses TRBV4-3 and TRBJ1-2; possibly TRBD1 for D (6 bases). This CDR3 spans 16 amino acids. Germline V gene data show CDR1 as LGHNA and CDR2 as YSLEER. V was trimmed by 3 bases and J by 4 bases, leaving 18 bases between them. The CDR3 region is CASSQGTGTHLYGYTF. The CDR3 bases are TGCGCCAGCAGCCAGGGGACCGGGACACACCTCTATGGCTACACCTTC.

This clonotype occurred a few times. The V and J genes are TRBV29-1 and TRBJ1-6, with D uncertain. Trimming pared 4 bases from V and 4 bases from J, leaving 5 bases between. The CDR3 has 12 residues. Germline-derived CDR1 and CDR2 are SQVTM and ANQGSEA. In DNA, the CDR3 is TGCAGCGTTGGAGATTATAATTCACCCCTCCACTTT. It codes for CSVGDYNSPLHF.

The chain has TRBV7-9 and TRBJ1-1; D not resolved. V was pared by 1 base and J by 2 bases, with 11 bases between. This CDR3 comprises 15 residues. Germline values: CDR1 SEHNR, CDR2 FQNEAQ (reference sequence). CDR3 in amino acids: CASSLGERINTEAFF. The CDR3 DNA sequence: TGTGCCAGCAGCTTAGGCGAGAGGATTAACACTGAAGCTTTCTTT.

The table lists this clonotype with a few counts. CDR3 sequence (DNA): TGTGCCAGCTCACCGACACGAGGGAAGGATGAGCAGTTCTTC. This sequence encodes CASSPTRGKDEQFF. The V and J genes are TRBV18 and TRBJ2-1, with a possible D match to TRBD2 (5 bases). Germline lookup yields CDR1 KGHSH and CDR2 LQKENI. CDR3 length equals 14 residues. With 3 bases removed from V and 8 bases from J, the gap between germline ends came to 14 bases.

The rearrangement joins TRBV29-1 to TRBJ2-2; tentatively, D is TRBD2 (5 bases). CDR1 and CDR2 from the germline V gene are SQVTM and ANQGSEA. Trimming removed 5 bases at V and 1 base at J, with 8 bases between. This CDR3 is built from 13 residues. CDR3 DNA sequence: TGCAGCGTTCAACGGGGGAACACCGGGGAGCTGTTTTTT. Its protein is CSVQRGNTGELFF.

This chain links TRBV7-2 with TRBJ1-2, with D perhaps matching TRBD1 (5 bases). Germline V CDR1 and CDR2: SGHTA, FQGNSA. V lost 7 bases, J lost 0 bases, and 15 bases lay in between. The CDR3 has 15 residues. The CDR3 here is CASTGQGTTNYGYTF. CDR3 sequence (DNA): TGTGCCAGCACCGGTCAGGGCACTACTAACTATGGCTACACCTTC.

This rearrangement joins TRBV20-1 to TRBJ2-1; 9 bases match TRBD2. This CDR3 spans 13 amino acids. Germline values: CDR1 DFQATT, CDR2 SNEGSKA (reference sequence). CDR3 residues: CNASPSGDNEQFF. CDR3 in DNA: TGCAATGCCAGCCCTAGCGGGGACAATGAGCAGTTCTTC.

As DNA, the CDR3 is TGTGCCAGCAGTTCACTAGCAGAGAGCACCGGGGAGCTGTTTTTT. Translation gives CASSSLAESTGELFF. V usage is TRBV6-2 or TRBV6-3 and J usage is TRBJ2-2, with D maybe TRBD2 (6 bases). The CDR3 is made up of 15 amino acids. Trimming stripped 4 bases from V and 4 bases from J, with 13 bases between. Germline CDR1 is MNHEY and CDR2 is SVGEGT.

This clonotype was counted at least ten times. V usage is TRBV28 and J usage is TRBJ2-1; TRBD2 matches at 11 bases. CDR1 MDHEN and CDR2 SYDVKM come from the germline V gene. The CDR3 is 16 residues long. With V trimmed by 4 bases and J by 2 bases, 4 bases remained unmatched. The CDR3: CASSSPTSGAYNEQFF. The CDR3 nucleotides are TGTGCCAGCAGTTCTCCGACTAGCGGGGCCTACAATGAGCAGTTCTTC. The full variable domain, rest sourced from reference TRBV28 and TRBJ2-1, is DVKVTQSSRYLVKRTGEKVFLECVQDMDHENMFWYRQDPGLGLRLIYFSYDVKMKEKGDIPEGYSVSREKKERFSLILESASTNQTSMYLCASSSPTSGAYNEQFFGPGTRLTVL.

The rearrangement joins TRBV29-1 to TRBJ2-2; TRBD1 agrees at 7 bases. The CDR3 spans 15 residues. Germline V lookup: CDR1 SQVTM, CDR2 ANQGSEA. V lost 6 bases, J lost 5 bases, and 12 bases stayed unmatched. The CDR3 nucleotides read TGCAGCGTGTCGAGGGGGCGTCCCGGAACCGGGGAGCTGTTTTTT. This encodes CSVSRGRPGTGELFF.

J is TRBJ2-7 and V is TRBV20-1; D not resolved. V lost 5 bases and J 5 bases, leaving 7 bases between the germline ends. Germline values: CDR1 DFQATT, CDR2 SNEGSKA (reference sequence). The CDR3 extends over 10 amino acids. CDR3 sequence: CSAVIHEQYF. CDR3 coding DNA: TGCAGTGCTGTCATTCACGAGCAGTACTTC.

This chain uses TRBV11-2 with TRBJ1-5, with a tentative D call TRBD1 (5 bases). The germline V gene encodes CDR1 SGHAT and CDR2 FQNNGV. This CDR3 spans 17 amino acids. V was cut by 0 bases and J by 1 base, with 13 bases left in between. The CDR3 sequence is CASSLEARAVSNQPQHF. Written as DNA, the CDR3 is TGTGCCAGCAGCTTAGAGGCCAGGGCGGTCAGCAATCAGCCCCAGCATTTT.

This clonotype has only a few counts. At one end, the junction sequence differs from germline, possibly due to a read error. This chain joins TRBV24-1 and TRBJ1-1; possibly TRBD1 for D (5 bases). Germline lookup yields CDR1 KGHDR and CDR2 SFDVKD. The CDR3 sequence is 12 residues long. CDR3 coding DNA: TGTGCCGCCAGCGAGGGGAGCACTGAAGCTTTCTTT. This sequence encodes CAASEGSTEAFF.

There are a few counts of this clonotype. V usage is TRBV7-9 and J usage is TRBJ2-1; the match to TRBD2 covers 11 bases. This CDR3 has 16 residues. The junction had 3 bases not matched to a gene; V was cut back by 3 bases and J by 2 bases. CDR1 and CDR2 (germline): SEHNR, FQNEAQ (reference sequence). CDR3 DNA: TGTGCCAGCAGCTTTAGCGGGAGGGCCCCCTACAATGAGCAGTTCTTC. Translating gives CASSFSGRAPYNEQFF.

The chain combines TRBV20-1 with TRBJ2-3, with TRBD2 matching 12 bases. Germline V gene sequence: CDR1 DFQATT, CDR2 SNEGSKA (reference sequence). This CDR3 region has 15 residues. With V trimmed by 4 bases and J by 6 bases, 8 bases remained unmatched. CDR3 protein: CSATLASGRADTQYF. In DNA, the CDR3 is TGCAGTGCTACCCTGGCTAGCGGGAGGGCCGATACGCAGTATTTT.

V usage is TRBV2 and J usage is TRBJ2-5; the D gene is possibly TRBD1 (6 bases). The CDR3 sequence is 14 residues long. Germline V lookup: CDR1 SNHLY, CDR2 FYNNEI. Trimming took 5 bases from V and 2 from J, leaving 12 bases between them. CDR3 coding DNA: TGTGCCAGCAGTTCGCAACAGGGACAAGAGACCCAGTACTTC. Its protein product is CASSSQQGQETQYF.

This chain links TRBV14 with TRBJ2-3; the match to TRBD1 covers 7 bases. After removal of 6 bases from V and 4 bases from J, the junction contained 10 bases not matched to a gene. The CDR3 contains 15 residues. Germline V lookup: CDR1 SGHDN, CDR2 FVKESK. The CDR3 sequence is CASSLWGRGSDTQYF. In DNA form, the CDR3 reads TGTGCCAGCAGTCTTTGGGGCAGGGGGTCAGATACGCAGTATTTT.

The rearrangement joins TRBV6-2 or TRBV6-3 to TRBJ2-7, with D possibly being TRBD1 (6 bases). V shed 5 bases and J shed 7 bases, with 9 bases lying between them. The CDR3 extends over 11 amino acids. The germline CDR1 and CDR2 sequences are MNHEY and SVGEGT. CDR3 loop: CASSQGREQYF. CDR3 DNA: TGTGCCAGCAGTCAGGGGAGAGAGCAGTACTTC.

The sample holds a few counts of this clonotype. This sequence joins TRBV18 and TRBJ1-1; the match to TRBD1 covers 10 bases. Germline trimming cut 6 bases from V and 0 bases from J; bases unmatched to any gene: 4. Germline V lookup: CDR1 KGHSH, CDR2 LQKENI. The CDR3 consists of 15 residues. The DNA of the CDR3 is TGTGCCAGCTCGGCCGGACAGGGGGTGAACACTGAAGCTTTCTTT. Translated: CASSAGQGVNTEAFF.

The DNA for the CDR3 is TGTGCCTGGAGTCCGGTGTCTGGAAATGAGCAGTTCTTC. The encoded protein is CAWSPVSGNEQFF. The chain links TRBV30 to TRBJ2-1, with no clear D. V dropped 2 bases and J dropped 7 bases, with 12 bases sitting between them. Germline V gene data show CDR1 as GTSNPN and CDR2 as SVGIG (reference sequence). CDR3 length: 13 amino acids.